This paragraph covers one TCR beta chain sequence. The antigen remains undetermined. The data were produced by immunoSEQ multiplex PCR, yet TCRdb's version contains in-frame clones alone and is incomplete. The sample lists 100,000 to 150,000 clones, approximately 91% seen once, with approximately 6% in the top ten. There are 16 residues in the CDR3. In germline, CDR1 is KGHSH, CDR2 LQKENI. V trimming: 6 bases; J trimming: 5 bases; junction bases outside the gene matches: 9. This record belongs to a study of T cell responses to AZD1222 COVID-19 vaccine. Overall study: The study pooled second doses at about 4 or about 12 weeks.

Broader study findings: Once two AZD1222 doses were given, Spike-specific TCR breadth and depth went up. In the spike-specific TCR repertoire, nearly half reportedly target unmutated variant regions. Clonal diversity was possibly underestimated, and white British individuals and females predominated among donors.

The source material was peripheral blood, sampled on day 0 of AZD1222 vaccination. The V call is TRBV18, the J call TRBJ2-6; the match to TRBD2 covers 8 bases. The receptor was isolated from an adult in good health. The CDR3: CASSSGGANRANVLTF. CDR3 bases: TGTGCCAGCTCCTCCGGGGGGGCGAATCGGGCCAACGTCCTGACTTTC.